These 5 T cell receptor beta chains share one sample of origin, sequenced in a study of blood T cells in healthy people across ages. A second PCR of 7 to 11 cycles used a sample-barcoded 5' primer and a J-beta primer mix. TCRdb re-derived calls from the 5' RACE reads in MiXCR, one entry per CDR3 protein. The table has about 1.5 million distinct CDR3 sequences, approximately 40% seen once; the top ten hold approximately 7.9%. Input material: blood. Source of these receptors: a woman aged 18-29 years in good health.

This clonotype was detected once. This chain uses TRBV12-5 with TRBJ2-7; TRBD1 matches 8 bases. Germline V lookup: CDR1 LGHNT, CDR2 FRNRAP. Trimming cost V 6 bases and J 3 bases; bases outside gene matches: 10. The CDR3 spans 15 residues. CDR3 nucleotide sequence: TGTGCTAGTGGCTCACCTCAGGACAGGGACTACGAGCAGTACTTC. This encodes CASGSPQDRDYEQYF.

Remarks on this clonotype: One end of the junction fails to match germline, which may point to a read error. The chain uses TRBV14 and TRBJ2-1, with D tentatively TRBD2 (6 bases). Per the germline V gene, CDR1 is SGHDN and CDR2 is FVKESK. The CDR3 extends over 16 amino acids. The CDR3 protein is CDSSLIRTELGSEQFF. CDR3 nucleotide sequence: TGTGACAGCAGCCTTATAAGGACGGAGCTCGGGAGTGAGCAGTTCTTC.

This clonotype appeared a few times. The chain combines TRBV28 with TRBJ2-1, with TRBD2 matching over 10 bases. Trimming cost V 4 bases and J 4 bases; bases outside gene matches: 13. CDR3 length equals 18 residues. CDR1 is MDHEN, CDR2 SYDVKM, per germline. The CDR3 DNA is TGTGCCAGCAGTTCCCCTTGGTCTAGCGGGAGATGGTACAATGAGCAGTTCTTC. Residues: CASSSPWSSGRWYNEQFF.

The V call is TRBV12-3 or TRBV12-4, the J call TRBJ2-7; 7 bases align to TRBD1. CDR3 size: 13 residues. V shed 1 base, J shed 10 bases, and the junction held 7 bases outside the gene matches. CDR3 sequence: CASSLDQGGLQYF. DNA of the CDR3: TGTGCCAGCAGTTTAGATCAAGGGGGCCTACAGTACTTC.

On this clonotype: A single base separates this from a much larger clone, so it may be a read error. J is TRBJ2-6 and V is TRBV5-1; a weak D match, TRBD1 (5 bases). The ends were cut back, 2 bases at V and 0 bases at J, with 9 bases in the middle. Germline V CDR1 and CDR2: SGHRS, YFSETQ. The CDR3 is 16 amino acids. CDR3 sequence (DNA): TGCGCCAGCAGCTTTAGTCAGGGCTCTGGGGCCAACGTCCTGACTTTC. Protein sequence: CASSFSQGSGANVLTF.